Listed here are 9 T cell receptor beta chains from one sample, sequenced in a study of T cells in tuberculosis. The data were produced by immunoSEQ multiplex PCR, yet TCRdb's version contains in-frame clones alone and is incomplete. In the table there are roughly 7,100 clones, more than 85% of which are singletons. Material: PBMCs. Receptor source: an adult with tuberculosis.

CDR3 DNA sequence: TGTGCCAGCAGGAGCGGGGGGGCCCCAGATACGCAGTATTTT. Its protein is CASRSGGAPDTQYF. The J gene is TRBJ2-3, the V gene TRBV5-4, with 10 bases that match TRBD2. V shed 5 bases, J shed 4 bases, and the junction held 4 bases outside the gene matches. Germline V lookup: CDR1 SGHNT, CDR2 YYREEE (reference sequence). This CDR3 is built from 14 residues.

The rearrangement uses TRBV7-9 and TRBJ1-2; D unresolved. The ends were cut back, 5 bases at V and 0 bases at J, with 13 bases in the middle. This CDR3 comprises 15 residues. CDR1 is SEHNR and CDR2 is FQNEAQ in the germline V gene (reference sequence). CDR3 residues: CASSPTMSANYGYTF. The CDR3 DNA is TGTGCCAGCAGCCCCACGATGTCGGCTAACTATGGCTACACCTTC.

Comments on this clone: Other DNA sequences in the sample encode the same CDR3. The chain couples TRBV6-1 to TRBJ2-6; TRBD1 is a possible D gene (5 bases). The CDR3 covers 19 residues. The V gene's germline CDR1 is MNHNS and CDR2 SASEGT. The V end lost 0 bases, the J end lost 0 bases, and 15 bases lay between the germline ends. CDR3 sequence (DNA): TGTGCCAGCAGTGAAGCGCTCGGAACAGGCCTCTCTGGGGCCAACGTCCTGACTTTC. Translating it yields CASSEALGTGLSGANVLTF.

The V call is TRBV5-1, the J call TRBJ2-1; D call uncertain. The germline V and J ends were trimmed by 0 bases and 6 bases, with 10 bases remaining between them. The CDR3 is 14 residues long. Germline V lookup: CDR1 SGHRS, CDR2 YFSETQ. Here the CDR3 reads CASSLAVVGNEQFF. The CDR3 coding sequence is TGCGCCAGCAGCTTGGCCGTTGTCGGCAATGAGCAGTTCTTC.

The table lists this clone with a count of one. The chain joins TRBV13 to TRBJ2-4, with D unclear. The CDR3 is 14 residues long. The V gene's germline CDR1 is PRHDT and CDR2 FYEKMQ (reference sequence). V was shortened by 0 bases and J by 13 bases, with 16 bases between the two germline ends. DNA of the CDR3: TGTGCCAGCAGCTTAGGCCTTCCGATAACGAGCCAGTACTTC. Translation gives CASSLGLPITSQYF.

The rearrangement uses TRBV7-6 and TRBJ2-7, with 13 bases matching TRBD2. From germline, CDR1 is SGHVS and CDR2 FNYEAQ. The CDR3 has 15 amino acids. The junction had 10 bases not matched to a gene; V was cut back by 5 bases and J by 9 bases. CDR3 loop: CASSPSTSGGIGQYF. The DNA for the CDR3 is TGTGCCAGCAGCCCCTCGACTAGCGGGGGGATCGGGCAGTACTTC.

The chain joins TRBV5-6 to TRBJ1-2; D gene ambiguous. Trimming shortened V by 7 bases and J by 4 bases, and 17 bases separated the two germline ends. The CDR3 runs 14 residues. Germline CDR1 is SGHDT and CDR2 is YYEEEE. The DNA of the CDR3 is TGTGCCAGCCTCCCTAGTCGAAAGACCTATGGCTACACCTTC. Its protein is CASLPSRKTYGYTF.

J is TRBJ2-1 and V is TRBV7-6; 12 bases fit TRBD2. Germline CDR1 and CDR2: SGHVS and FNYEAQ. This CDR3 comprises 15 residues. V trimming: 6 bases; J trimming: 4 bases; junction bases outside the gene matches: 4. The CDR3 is CASSWTSGAYNEQFF. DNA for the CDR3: TGTGCCAGCAGTTGGACTAGCGGGGCTTACAATGAGCAGTTCTTC.

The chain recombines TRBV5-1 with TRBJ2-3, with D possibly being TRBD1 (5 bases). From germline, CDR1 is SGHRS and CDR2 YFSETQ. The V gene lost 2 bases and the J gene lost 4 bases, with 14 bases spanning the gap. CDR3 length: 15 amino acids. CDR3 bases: TGCGCCAGCAGCTTCCAGGCCGACAGCGCAGATACGCAGTATTTT. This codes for CASSFQADSADTQYF.